The rows below give T cell receptor beta chains drawn from one sample of a study of CD8 T cells in ankylosing spondylitis. TCRdb reprocessed the 5' RACE reads with MiXCR, giving one entry per CDR3 protein. The repertoire includes about 240,000 distinct CDR3 sequences, 8% to 9.5% of them detected once, and nearly 7% sits in the top ten. The sample comprised blood, either unsorted or a sorted T cell fraction (not recorded which). The origin of the receptors is a male donor with ankylosing spondylitis or in good health (not recorded which). Each CDR3 is given with its conserved first and last residue. A D gene is named only where the DNA matches it firmly. Clone size, where shown, is once, few, many, or a class for clones that have expanded.

V gene: TRBV11-2; J gene: TRBJ2-1; D gene: .; clone size: .; CDR3 protein: CASSLESAGSSYNEQFF; CDR3 DNA: TGTGCCAGCAGCTTAGAGTCGGCTGGGAGTTCCTACAATGAGCAGTTCTTC
V gene: TRBV28; J gene: TRBJ2-7; D gene: .; clone size: many; CDR3 protein: CASSLFRVRYEQYF; CDR3 DNA: TGTGCCAGCAGTTTGTTCAGGGTTCGCTACGAGCAGTACTTC
V gene: TRBV6-2/TRBV6-3; J gene: TRBJ1-2; D gene: .; clone size: .; CDR3 protein: CASSYGNNYGYTF; CDR3 DNA: TGTGCCAGCAGTTACGGCAACAACTATGGCTACACCTTC
V gene: TRBV27; J gene: TRBJ2-1; D gene: .; clone size: .; CDR3 protein: CASRVASSLEQFF; CDR3 DNA: TGTGCCAGCAGGGTAGCCTCATCCCTTGAGCAGTTCTTC
V gene: TRBV7-8; J gene: TRBJ1-5; D gene: .; clone size: many; CDR3 protein: CASSEEVNQPQHF; CDR3 DNA: TGTGCCAGCAGTGAGGAGGTCAATCAGCCCCAGCATTTT
V gene: TRBV20-1; J gene: TRBJ2-2; D gene: TRBD2; clone size: many; CDR3 protein: CSARRGGPNTGELFF; CDR3 DNA: TGCAGTGCTAGGCGGGGGGGGCCAAACACCGGGGAGCTGTTTTTT
V gene: TRBV28; J gene: TRBJ2-7; D gene: TRBD1; clone size: many; CDR3 protein: CASWDSSSYEQYF; CDR3 DNA: TGTGCCAGCTGGGACAGCAGCTCCTACGAGCAGTACTTC
V gene: TRBV12-3/TRBV12-4; J gene: TRBJ2-7; D gene: TRBD1; clone size: .; CDR3 protein: CTFSFGWGQGAPRTSEQYF; CDR3 DNA: TGTACCTTCAGTTTCGGATGGGGGCAGGGGGCTCCCCGGACGAGCGAGCAGTACTTC
V gene: TRBV5-1; J gene: TRBJ1-6; D gene: TRBD1; clone size: many; CDR3 protein: CASSRDREVYNSPLHF; CDR3 DNA: TGCGCCAGCAGCCGTGACAGGGAGGTTTACAATTCACCCCTCCACTTT
V gene: TRBV5-1; J gene: TRBJ1-5; D gene: .; clone size: many; CDR3 protein: CASSLGAGNSNQPQHF; CDR3 DNA: TGCGCCAGCAGCTTGGGTGCAGGAAATAGCAATCAGCCCCAGCATTTT
V gene: TRBV7-2; J gene: TRBJ1-2; D gene: TRBD1; clone size: .; CDR3 protein: CASSPTYRGVDYGYTF; CDR3 DNA: TGTGCCAGCAGCCCCACCTACAGGGGTGTGGACTATGGCTACACCTTC
V gene: TRBV12-3/TRBV12-4; J gene: TRBJ2-3; D gene: TRBD1; clone size: many; CDR3 protein: CASSFGADRGTDTQYF; CDR3 DNA: TGTGCCAGCAGTTTCGGTGCGGACAGGGGCACAGATACGCAGTATTTT
V gene: TRBV6-1; J gene: TRBJ1-5; D gene: TRBD1; clone size: many; CDR3 protein: CASSLDRGQPQHF; CDR3 DNA: TGTGCCAGCAGTCTGGACAGGGGTCAGCCCCAGCATTTT
V gene: TRBV10-2; J gene: TRBJ1-1; D gene: .; clone size: many; CDR3 protein: CASMSVGQGMNTEAFF; CDR3 DNA: TGCGCCAGCATGTCGGTAGGGCAGGGTATGAACACTGAAGCTTTCTTT
V gene: TRBV28; J gene: TRBJ2-7; D gene: .; clone size: many; CDR3 protein: CASSLVVETYEQYF; CDR3 DNA: TGTGCCAGCAGTTTAGTCGTAGAAACCTACGAGCAGTACTTC
V gene: TRBV19; J gene: TRBJ2-2; D gene: TRBD2; clone size: many; CDR3 protein: CASRTTSGSTGELFF; CDR3 DNA: TGTGCCAGTAGGACGACTAGCGGGAGCACCGGGGAGCTGTTTTTT
V gene: TRBV3-1; J gene: TRBJ2-2; D gene: .; clone size: many; CDR3 protein: CASSQDSRALSGELFF; CDR3 DNA: TGTGCCAGCAGCCAAGATTCTCGGGCCCTATCCGGGGAGCTGTTTTTT
V gene: TRBV5-1; J gene: TRBJ1-3; D gene: .; clone size: few; CDR3 protein: CASSLGTGNTIYF; CDR3 DNA: TGCGCCAGCAGCTTGGGCACCGGAAACACCATATATTTT
V gene: TRBV19; J gene: TRBJ2-3; D gene: .; clone size: many; CDR3 protein: CATSTPPRTSADTQYF; CDR3 DNA: TGTGCCACTTCGACCCCTCCTAGAACTTCTGCAGATACGCAGTATTTT
V gene: TRBV5-6; J gene: TRBJ2-1; D gene: .; clone size: many; CDR3 protein: CASSLARREQFF; CDR3 DNA: TGTGCCAGCAGCTTAGCTAGAAGGGAGCAGTTCTTC
V gene: TRBV4-2; J gene: TRBJ1-5; D gene: TRBD1; clone size: many; CDR3 protein: CASSQDGTGGSDNQPQHF; CDR3 DNA: TGTGCCAGCAGCCAAGATGGCACAGGGGGCTCGGATAATCAGCCCCAGCATTTT
V gene: TRBV20-1; J gene: TRBJ1-1; D gene: TRBD1; clone size: .; CDR3 protein: CSAPRTGGMSEAFF; CDR3 DNA: TGCAGTGCTCCCAGGACAGGGGGTATGTCTGAAGCTTTCTTT
V gene: TRBV7-8; J gene: TRBJ2-7; D gene: .; clone size: few; CDR3 protein: CASSPGHIISYEQYF; CDR3 DNA: TGTGCCAGCAGCCCGGGACACATTATCTCCTACGAGCAGTACTTC
V gene: TRBV7-8; J gene: TRBJ2-2; D gene: .; clone size: many; CDR3 protein: CASSLVPSGRVTGELFF; CDR3 DNA: TGTGCCAGCAGCTTAGTACCCTCCGGGAGAGTAACCGGGGAGCTGTTTTTT
V gene: TRBV18; J gene: TRBJ2-7; D gene: TRBD2; clone size: many; CDR3 protein: CASSPWGSGNEQYF; CDR3 DNA: TGTGCCAGCTCACCATGGGGGAGCGGGAACGAGCAGTACTTC
V gene: TRBV24-1; J gene: TRBJ2-3; D gene: .; clone size: many; CDR3 protein: CATSDLHEGEGTDTQYF; CDR3 DNA: TGTGCCACCAGTGATTTGCACGAGGGAGAAGGCACAGATACGCAGTATTTT
V gene: TRBV5-6; J gene: TRBJ1-2; D gene: .; clone size: few; CDR3 protein: CASSSLRDLLAGTF; CDR3 DNA: TGTGCCAGCAGCTCCCTGAGGGACCTCCTCGCGGGCACCTTC
V gene: TRBV28; J gene: TRBJ1-1; D gene: TRBD1; clone size: few; CDR3 protein: CASSLPGQGLNTEAFF; CDR3 DNA: TGTGCCAGCAGTCTCCCCGGACAGGGACTCAACACTGAAGCTTTCTTT
V gene: TRBV2; J gene: TRBJ2-4; D gene: TRBD2; clone size: few; CDR3 protein: CASGRARSLAKNIQYF; CDR3 DNA: TGTGCCAGCGGGAGGGCGAGGAGTCTAGCCAAAAACATTCAGTACTTC
V gene: TRBV6-5; J gene: TRBJ2-7; D gene: TRBD2; clone size: many; CDR3 protein: CASSSGTSVYEQYF; CDR3 DNA: TGTGCCAGCAGTTCGGGGACTAGCGTTTACGAGCAGTACTTC
V gene: TRBV7-2; J gene: TRBJ2-7; D gene: .; clone size: many; CDR3 protein: CASSLVEGPVYEQYF; CDR3 DNA: TGTGCCAGCAGCTTAGTAGAGGGGCCCGTTTACGAGCAGTACTTC
V gene: TRBV6-5; J gene: TRBJ1-2; D gene: .; clone size: few; CDR3 protein: CASSYAQGYGYTF; CDR3 DNA: TGTGCCAGCAGTTACGCCCAGGGATATGGCTACACCTTC
V gene: TRBV5-1; J gene: TRBJ2-2; D gene: TRBD1; clone size: many; CDR3 protein: CASGRDRGGSPNTGELFF; CDR3 DNA: TGCGCCAGTGGCCGGGACAGGGGTGGTTCTCCGAACACCGGGGAGCTGTTTTTT
V gene: TRBV4-1; J gene: TRBJ1-1; D gene: TRBD1; clone size: many; CDR3 protein: CASSQVRDRATEAFF; CDR3 DNA: TGCGCCAGCAGCCAAGTCCGGGACAGGGCTACTGAAGCTTTCTTT
V gene: TRBV5-1; J gene: TRBJ2-7; D gene: .; clone size: .; CDR3 protein: CASSPDAHHPYEQYF; CDR3 DNA: TGCGCCAGCAGTCCGGACGCCCACCACCCCTACGAGCAGTACTTC
V gene: TRBV10-3; J gene: TRBJ2-3; D gene: TRBD2; clone size: many; CDR3 protein: CAISSGRAIEDTQYF; CDR3 DNA: TGTGCCATCAGTAGCGGGAGGGCCATTGAGGATACGCAGTATTTT
V gene: TRBV6-2/TRBV6-3; J gene: TRBJ1-2; D gene: .; clone size: many; CDR3 protein: CASRASGYTF; CDR3 DNA: TGTGCCAGCAGGGCTTCCGGCTACACCTTC
V gene: TRBV20-1; J gene: TRBJ2-1; D gene: .; clone size: many; CDR3 protein: CSARYSGDEQFF; CDR3 DNA: TGCAGTGCTAGATACTCCGGGGATGAGCAGTTCTTC
V gene: TRBV11-3; J gene: TRBJ2-7; D gene: TRBD1; clone size: .; CDR3 protein: CASSFSGTGSPYEQYF; CDR3 DNA: TGTGCCAGCAGCTTTTCCGGGACAGGGTCTCCTTACGAGCAGTACTTC
V gene: TRBV14; J gene: TRBJ2-5; D gene: .; clone size: many; CDR3 protein: CASSQELGWQETQYF; CDR3 DNA: TGTGCCAGCAGCCAAGAATTGGGGTGGCAAGAGACCCAGTACTTC
V gene: TRBV15; J gene: TRBJ2-1; D gene: .; clone size: few; CDR3 protein: CATSRGDEQFF; CDR3 DNA: TGTGCCACCAGCAGGGGGGATGAGCAGTTCTTC
V gene: TRBV20-1; J gene: TRBJ2-3; D gene: .; clone size: .; CDR3 protein: CSARDIWAGDTQYF; CDR3 DNA: TGCAGTGCTAGAGATATTTGGGCGGGAGATACGCAGTATTTT
V gene: TRBV29-1; J gene: TRBJ2-7; D gene: .; clone size: many; CDR3 protein: CSVVPDPLRGEQYF; CDR3 DNA: TGCAGCGTTGTGCCGGACCCACTGAGGGGGGAGCAGTACTTC
V gene: TRBV5-4; J gene: TRBJ2-7; D gene: .; clone size: few; CDR3 protein: CASSLGLVYEQYF; CDR3 DNA: TGTGCCAGCAGCTTGGGACTTGTCTACGAGCAGTACTTC
V gene: TRBV7-2; J gene: TRBJ2-1; D gene: .; clone size: many; CDR3 protein: CASSLYGVSNEQFF; CDR3 DNA: TGTGCCAGCAGCTTATATGGGGTTAGCAATGAGCAGTTCTTC
V gene: TRBV20-1; J gene: TRBJ2-3; D gene: .; clone size: many; CDR3 protein: CSARRLLARTDTQYF; CDR3 DNA: TGCAGTGCGAGGAGGTTACTAGCCCGCACAGATACGCAGTATTTT
V gene: TRBV27; J gene: TRBJ1-5; D gene: .; clone size: many; CDR3 protein: CASSLGVSNQPQHF; CDR3 DNA: TGTGCCAGCAGTTTAGGGGTCAGCAATCAGCCCCAGCATTTT
V gene: TRBV3-1; J gene: TRBJ2-1; D gene: TRBD1; clone size: many; CDR3 protein: CASSQEFAGGPTDEQFF; CDR3 DNA: TGTGCCAGCAGCCAAGAATTTGCAGGGGGACCTACGGATGAGCAGTTCTTC
V gene: TRBV7-2; J gene: TRBJ2-2; D gene: .; clone size: few; CDR3 protein: CASSKGTRTGELFF; CDR3 DNA: TGTGCCAGCAGCAAGGGGACCCGCACCGGGGAGCTGTTTTTT
V gene: TRBV20-1; J gene: TRBJ2-7; D gene: TRBD2; clone size: many; CDR3 protein: CSARLAGYPYEQYF; CDR3 DNA: TGCAGTGCCCGTCTAGCGGGATACCCCTACGAGCAGTACTTC
V gene: TRBV5-1; J gene: TRBJ2-7; D gene: .; clone size: many; CDR3 protein: CASSLAGGAEEQYF; CDR3 DNA: TGCGCCAGCAGCTTGGCGGGGGGCGCGGAAGAGCAGTACTTC
V gene: TRBV18; J gene: TRBJ2-7; D gene: .; clone size: many; CDR3 protein: CASSAGQLSYEQYF; CDR3 DNA: TGTGCCAGCTCCGCGGGACAGCTTTCCTACGAGCAGTACTTC